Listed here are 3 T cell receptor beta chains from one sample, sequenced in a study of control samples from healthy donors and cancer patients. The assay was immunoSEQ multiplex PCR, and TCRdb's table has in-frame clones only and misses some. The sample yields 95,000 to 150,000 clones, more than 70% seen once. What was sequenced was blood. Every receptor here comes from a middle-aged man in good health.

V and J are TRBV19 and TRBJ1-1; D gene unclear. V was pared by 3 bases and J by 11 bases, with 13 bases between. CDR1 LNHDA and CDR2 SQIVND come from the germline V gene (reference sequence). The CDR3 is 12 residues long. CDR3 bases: TGTGCCAGTAGTATCCCCGGGTTGGACGCTTTCTTT. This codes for CASSIPGLDAFF.

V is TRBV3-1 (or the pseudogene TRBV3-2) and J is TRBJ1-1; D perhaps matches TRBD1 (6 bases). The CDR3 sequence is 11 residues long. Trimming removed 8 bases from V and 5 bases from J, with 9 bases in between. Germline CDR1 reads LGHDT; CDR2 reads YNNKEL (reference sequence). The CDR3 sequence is CASVRGTEAFF. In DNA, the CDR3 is TGTGCCAGCGTAAGGGGGACTGAAGCTTTCTTT.

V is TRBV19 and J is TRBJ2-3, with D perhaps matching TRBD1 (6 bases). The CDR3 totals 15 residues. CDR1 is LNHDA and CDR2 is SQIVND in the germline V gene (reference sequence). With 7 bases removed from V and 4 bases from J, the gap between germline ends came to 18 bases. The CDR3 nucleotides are TGTGCCAGTACCTCGGACAGAATTGGTGCAGATACGCAGTATTTT. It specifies CASTSDRIGADTQYF.